This section outlines one TCR beta chain sequence together with its context. Its antigen is unknown. This sample is drawn from a study of OX40 agonist ivuxolimab in advanced cancers. Study background: The treatment was a fully human IgG2 OX40 agonist, ivuxolimab. Three dose-escalation patients had partial responses: one with hepatocellular carcinoma and two with cutaneous melanoma.

Study-level findings and limits: Clonal expansion from baseline to week 6 occurred in both CD4+ and CD8+ T cells. Partial responders at 0.1-3.0 mg/kg showed near-lowest clonal expansion.

Method: immunoSEQ multiplex PCR; TCRdb's copy keeps in-frame clones and lacks some. The profile shows about 79,000 clones, around 92% of them singletons. V gave up 10 bases and J gave up 0 bases, with 16 bases separating them. Germline V gives CDR1 MDHEN, CDR2 SYDVKM. The CDR3 spans 15 residues. The chain combines TRBV28 with TRBJ1-5; D gene uncertain. This material consisted of CD4+ or CD8+ T cells sorted from blood, taken in a trial of the OX40 agonist ivuxolimab. The clonotype comes from an adult with an advanced solid tumor such as melanoma, head and neck, liver or kidney cancer. The chain's CDR3 is CATEIRPYSNQPQHF. The DNA of the CDR3 is TGTGCCACCGAGATAAGACCCTATAGCAATCAGCCCCAGCATTTT.